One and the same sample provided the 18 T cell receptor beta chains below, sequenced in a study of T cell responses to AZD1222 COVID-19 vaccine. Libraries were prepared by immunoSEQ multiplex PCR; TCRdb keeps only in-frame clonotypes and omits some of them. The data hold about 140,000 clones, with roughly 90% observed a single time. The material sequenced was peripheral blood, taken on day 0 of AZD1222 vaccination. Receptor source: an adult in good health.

CDR3 sequence (DNA): TGCGCCAGCAGCCAAGTCGGGGGCCACTACGAGCAGTACTTC. It codes for CASSQVGGHYEQYF. V is TRBV4-3 and J is TRBJ2-7; possibly TRBD1 or TRBD2 for D (6 bases each). V lost 1 base, J lost 3 bases, and 10 bases lay in between. Germline CDR1 LGHNA, CDR2 YSLEER. This CDR3 is 14 amino acids long.

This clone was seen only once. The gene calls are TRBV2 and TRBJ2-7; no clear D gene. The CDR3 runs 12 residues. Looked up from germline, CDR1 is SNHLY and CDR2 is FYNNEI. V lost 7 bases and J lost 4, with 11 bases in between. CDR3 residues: CASTLLEYEQYF. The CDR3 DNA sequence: TGTGCCAGCACCCTTCTAGAGTACGAGCAGTACTTC.

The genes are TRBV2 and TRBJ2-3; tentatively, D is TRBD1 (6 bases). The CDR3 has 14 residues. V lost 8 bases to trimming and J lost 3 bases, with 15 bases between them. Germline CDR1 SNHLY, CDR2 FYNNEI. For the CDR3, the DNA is TGTGCCAGCGACACGACAGGTCCTACAGATACGCAGTATTTT. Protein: CASDTTGPTDTQYF.

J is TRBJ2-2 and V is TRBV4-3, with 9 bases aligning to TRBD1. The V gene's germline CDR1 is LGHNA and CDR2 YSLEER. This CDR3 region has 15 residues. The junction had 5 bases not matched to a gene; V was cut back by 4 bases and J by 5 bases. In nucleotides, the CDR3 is TGCGCCAGCAGCCGCTGGACAGGGGCGACCGGGGAGCTGTTTTTT. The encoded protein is CASSRWTGATGELFF.

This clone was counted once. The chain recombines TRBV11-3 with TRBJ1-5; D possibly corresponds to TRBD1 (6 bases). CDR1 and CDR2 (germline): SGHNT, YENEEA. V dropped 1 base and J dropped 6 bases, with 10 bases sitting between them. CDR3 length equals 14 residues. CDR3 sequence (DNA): TGTGCCAGCAGCTTAGGGAGGGGGGGTCAGCCCCAGCATTTT. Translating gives CASSLGRGGQPQHF.

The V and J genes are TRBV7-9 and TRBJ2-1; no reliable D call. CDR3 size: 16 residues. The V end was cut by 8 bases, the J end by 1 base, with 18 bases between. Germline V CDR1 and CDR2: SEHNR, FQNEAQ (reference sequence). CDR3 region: CASRTRSVRSYNEQFF. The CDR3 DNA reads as TGTGCCAGCCGGACCCGGAGTGTACGTTCCTACAATGAGCAGTTCTTC.

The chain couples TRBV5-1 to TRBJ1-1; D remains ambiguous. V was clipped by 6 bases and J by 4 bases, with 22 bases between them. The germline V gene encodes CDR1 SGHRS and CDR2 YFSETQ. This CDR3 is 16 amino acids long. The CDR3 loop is CASTVFPLDGITEAFF. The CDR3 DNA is TGCGCCAGCACAGTTTTTCCCCTTGACGGCATCACTGAAGCTTTCTTT. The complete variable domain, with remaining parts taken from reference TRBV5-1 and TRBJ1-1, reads KAGVTQTPRYLIKTRGQQVTLSCSPISGHRSVSWYQQTPGQGLQFLFEYFSETQRNKGNFPGRFSGRQFSNSRSEMNVSTLELGDSALYLCASTVFPLDGITEAFFGQGTRLTVV.

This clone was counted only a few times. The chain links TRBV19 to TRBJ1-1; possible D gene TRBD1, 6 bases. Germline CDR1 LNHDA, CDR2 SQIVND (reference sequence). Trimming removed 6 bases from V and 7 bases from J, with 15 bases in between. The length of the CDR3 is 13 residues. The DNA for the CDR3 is TGTGCCAGTAGGTGGGGGGCGCATGGTGAAGCTTTCTTT. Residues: CASRWGAHGEAFF.

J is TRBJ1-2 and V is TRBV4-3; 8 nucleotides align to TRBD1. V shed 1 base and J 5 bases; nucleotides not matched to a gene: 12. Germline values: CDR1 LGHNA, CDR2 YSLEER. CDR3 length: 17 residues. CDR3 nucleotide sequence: TGCGCCAGCAGCCAAGGATGGGGTTTGAGACAGGGGTATGGCTACACCTTC. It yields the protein CASSQGWGLRQGYGYTF.

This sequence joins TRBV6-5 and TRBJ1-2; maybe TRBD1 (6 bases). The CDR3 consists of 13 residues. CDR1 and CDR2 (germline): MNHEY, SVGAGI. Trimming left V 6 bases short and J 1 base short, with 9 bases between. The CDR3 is CASSEGGNYGYTF. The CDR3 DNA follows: TGTGCCAGCAGCGAGGGGGGTAACTATGGCTACACCTTC.

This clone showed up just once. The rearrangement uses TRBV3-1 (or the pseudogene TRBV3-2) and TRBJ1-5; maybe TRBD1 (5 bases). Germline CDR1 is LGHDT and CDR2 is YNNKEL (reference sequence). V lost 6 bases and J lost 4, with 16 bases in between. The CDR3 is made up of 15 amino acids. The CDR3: CASSVLGVRNQPQHF. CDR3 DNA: TGTGCCAGCAGTGTTTTAGGGGTTCGGAATCAGCCCCAGCATTTT.

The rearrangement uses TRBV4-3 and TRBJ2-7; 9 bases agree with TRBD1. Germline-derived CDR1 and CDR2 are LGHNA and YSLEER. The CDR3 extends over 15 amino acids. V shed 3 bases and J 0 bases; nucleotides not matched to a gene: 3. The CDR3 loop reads CASSQGTGSSYEQYF. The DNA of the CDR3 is TGCGCCAGCAGCCAGGGGACAGGGAGCTCCTACGAGCAGTACTTC.

CDR3 protein: CATSSRDSLTDTQYF. For the CDR3, the DNA is TGTGCCACCAGCAGCCGGGACAGCCTCACAGATACGCAGTATTTT. The gene calls are TRBV15 and TRBJ2-3, with 7 positions matching TRBD1. Germline trimming cut 3 bases from V and 2 bases from J; bases unmatched to any gene: 5. The CDR3 length is 15 residues. Germline loops: CDR1 LNHNV, CDR2 YYDKDF (reference sequence).

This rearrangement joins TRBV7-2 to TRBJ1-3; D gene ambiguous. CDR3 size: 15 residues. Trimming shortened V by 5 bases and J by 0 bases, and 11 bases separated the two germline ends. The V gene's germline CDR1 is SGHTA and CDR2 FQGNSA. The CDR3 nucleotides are TGTGCCAGCAGCCATCGGGCAAGCTCTGGAAACACCATATATTTT. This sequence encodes CASSHRASSGNTIYF.

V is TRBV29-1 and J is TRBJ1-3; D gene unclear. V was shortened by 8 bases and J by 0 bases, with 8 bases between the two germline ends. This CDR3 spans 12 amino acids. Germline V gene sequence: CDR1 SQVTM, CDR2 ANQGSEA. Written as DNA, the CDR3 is TGCAGCTCCCAACACTCTGGAAACACCATATATTTT. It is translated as CSSQHSGNTIYF.

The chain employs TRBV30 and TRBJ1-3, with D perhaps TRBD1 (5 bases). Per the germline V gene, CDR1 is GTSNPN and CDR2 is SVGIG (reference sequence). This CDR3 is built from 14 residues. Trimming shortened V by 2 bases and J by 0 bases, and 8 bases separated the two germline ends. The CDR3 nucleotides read TGTGCCTGGAGTTTAGGGGCCTCTGGAAACACCATATATTTT. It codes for CAWSLGASGNTIYF.

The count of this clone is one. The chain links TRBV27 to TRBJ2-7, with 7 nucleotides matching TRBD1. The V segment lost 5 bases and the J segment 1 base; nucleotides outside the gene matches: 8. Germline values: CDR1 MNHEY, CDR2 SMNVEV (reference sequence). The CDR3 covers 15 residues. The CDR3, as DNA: TGTGCCAGCAGTAAACTTCGACAGGGTTCCTACGAGCAGTACTTC. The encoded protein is CASSKLRQGSYEQYF.

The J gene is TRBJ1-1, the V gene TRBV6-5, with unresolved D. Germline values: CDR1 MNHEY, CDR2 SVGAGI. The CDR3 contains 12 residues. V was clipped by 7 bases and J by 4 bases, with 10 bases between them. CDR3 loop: CASILDTTEAFF. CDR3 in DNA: TGTGCCAGCATATTGGATACCACTGAAGCTTTCTTT.